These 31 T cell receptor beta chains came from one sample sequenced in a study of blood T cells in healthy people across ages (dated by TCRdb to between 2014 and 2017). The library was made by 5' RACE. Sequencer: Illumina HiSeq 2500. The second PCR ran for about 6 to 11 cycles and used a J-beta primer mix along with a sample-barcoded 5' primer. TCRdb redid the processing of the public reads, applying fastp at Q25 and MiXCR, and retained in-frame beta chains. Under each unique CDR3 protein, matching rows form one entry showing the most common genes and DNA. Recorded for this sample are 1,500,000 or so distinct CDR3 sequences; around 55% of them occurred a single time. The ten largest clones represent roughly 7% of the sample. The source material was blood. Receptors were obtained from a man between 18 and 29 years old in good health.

CDR3: CASSWRTSQETQYF. The DNA of the CDR3 is TGTGCCAGCAGTTGGAGGACTAGTCAAGAGACCCAGTACTTC. This rearrangement joins TRBV7-9 to TRBJ2-5, with 7 nucleotides matching TRBD2. CDR3 size: 14 residues. The ends lost 6 bases at V and 2 bases at J; junction bases unmatched: 6. The germline CDR1 and CDR2 sequences are SEHNR and FQNEAQ (reference sequence).

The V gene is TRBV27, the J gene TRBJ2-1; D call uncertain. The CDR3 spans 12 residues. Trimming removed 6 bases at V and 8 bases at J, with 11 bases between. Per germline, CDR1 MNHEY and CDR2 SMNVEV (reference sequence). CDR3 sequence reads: CASSALGHEQFF. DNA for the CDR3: TGTGCCAGCAGCGCGTTGGGCCATGAGCAGTTCTTC.

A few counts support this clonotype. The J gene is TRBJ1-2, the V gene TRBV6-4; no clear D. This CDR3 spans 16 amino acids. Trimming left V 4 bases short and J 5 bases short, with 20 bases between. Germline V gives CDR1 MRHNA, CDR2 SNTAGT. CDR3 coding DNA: TGTGCCAGCAGTGGGACGGGAGACCCGCCTGGGTATGGCTACACCTTC. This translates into CASSGTGDPPGYGYTF.

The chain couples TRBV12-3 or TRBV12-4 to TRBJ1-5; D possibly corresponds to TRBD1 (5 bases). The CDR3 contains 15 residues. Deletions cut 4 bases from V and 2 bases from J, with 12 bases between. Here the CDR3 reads CASSWGGTGNQPQHF. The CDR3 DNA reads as TGTGCCAGCAGTTGGGGGGGGACCGGCAATCAGCCCCAGCATTTT.

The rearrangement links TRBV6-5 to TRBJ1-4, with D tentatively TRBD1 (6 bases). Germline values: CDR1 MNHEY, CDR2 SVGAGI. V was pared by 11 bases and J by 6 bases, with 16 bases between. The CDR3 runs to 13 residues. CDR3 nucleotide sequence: TGTGCCGGATACAGGGCCATTCATGAAAAACTGTTTTTT. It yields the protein CAGYRAIHEKLFF.

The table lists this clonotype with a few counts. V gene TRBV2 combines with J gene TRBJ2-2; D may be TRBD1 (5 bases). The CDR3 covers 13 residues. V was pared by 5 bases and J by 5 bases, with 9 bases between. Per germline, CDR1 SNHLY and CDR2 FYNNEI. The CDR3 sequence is CASSQGWTGELFF. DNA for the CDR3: TGTGCCAGCAGTCAGGGATGGACCGGGGAGCTGTTTTTT.

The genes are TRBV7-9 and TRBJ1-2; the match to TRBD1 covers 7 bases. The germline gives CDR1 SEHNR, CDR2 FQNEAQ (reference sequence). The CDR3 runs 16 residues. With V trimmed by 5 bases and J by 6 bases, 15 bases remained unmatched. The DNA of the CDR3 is TGTGCCAGCAGCCACCCGACAGGGACTTTAAGGGATGGCTACACCTTC. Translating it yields CASSHPTGTLRDGYTF.

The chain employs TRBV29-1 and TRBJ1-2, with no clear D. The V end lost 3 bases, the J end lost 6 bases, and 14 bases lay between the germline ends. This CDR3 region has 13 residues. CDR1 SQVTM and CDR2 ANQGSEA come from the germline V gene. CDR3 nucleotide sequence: TGCAGCGTTGACCCCCCGGGCCCTAATGGCTACACCTTC. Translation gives CSVDPPGPNGYTF.

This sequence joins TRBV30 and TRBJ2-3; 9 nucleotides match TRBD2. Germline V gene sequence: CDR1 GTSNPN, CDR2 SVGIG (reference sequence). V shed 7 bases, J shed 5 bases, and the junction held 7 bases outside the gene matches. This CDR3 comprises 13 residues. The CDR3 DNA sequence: TGTGCCTCGGGCGGGAGGGCCTTAGATACGCAGTATTTT. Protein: CASGGRALDTQYF.

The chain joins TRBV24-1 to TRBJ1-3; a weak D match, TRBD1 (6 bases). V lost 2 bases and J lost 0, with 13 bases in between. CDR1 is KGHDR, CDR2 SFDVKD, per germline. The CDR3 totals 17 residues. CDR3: CATSDSRQAVSGNTIYF. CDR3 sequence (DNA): TGTGCCACCAGTGATTCCAGACAGGCCGTCTCTGGAAACACCATATATTTT.

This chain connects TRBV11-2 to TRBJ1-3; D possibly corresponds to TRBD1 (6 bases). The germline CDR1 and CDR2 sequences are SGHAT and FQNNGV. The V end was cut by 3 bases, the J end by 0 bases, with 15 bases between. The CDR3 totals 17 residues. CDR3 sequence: CASSFTDRLDSGNTIYF. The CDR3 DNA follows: TGTGCCAGCAGCTTCACCGACAGGCTTGACTCTGGAAACACCATATATTTT.

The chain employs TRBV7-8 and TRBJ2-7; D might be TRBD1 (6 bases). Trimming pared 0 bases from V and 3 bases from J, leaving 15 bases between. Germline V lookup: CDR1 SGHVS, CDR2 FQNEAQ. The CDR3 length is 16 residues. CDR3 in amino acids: CASSLARPGQDYEQYF. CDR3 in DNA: TGTGCCAGCAGCTTAGCCCGTCCGGGACAAGACTACGAGCAGTACTTC.

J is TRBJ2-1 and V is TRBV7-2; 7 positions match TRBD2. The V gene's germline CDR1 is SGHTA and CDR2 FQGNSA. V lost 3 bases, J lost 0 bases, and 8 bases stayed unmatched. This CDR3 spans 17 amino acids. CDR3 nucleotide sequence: TGTGCCAGCAGCTTCCCTCTAGCGGCGACCTCCTACAATGAGCAGTTCTTC. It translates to CASSFPLAATSYNEQFF.

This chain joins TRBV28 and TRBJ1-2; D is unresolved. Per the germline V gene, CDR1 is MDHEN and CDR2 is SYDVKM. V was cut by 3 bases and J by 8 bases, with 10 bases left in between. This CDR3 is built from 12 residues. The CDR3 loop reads CASSFRLRGYTF. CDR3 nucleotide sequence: TGTGCCAGCAGTTTTCGGCTAAGAGGCTACACCTTC.

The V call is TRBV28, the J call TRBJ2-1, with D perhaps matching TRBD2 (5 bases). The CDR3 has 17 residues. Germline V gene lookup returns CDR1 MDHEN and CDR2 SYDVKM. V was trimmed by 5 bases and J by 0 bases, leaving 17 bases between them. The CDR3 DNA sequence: TGTGCCAGCAGTGGTACTGATCGGGGTCACTCCTACAATGAGCAGTTCTTC. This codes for CASSGTDRGHSYNEQFF.

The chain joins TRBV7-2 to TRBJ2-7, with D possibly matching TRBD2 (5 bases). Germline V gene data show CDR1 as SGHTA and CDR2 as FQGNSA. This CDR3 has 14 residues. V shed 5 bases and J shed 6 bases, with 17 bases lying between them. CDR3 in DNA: TGTGCCAGCAGCGAACCCCAACTAGTAAGCGAGCAGTACTTC. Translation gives CASSEPQLVSEQYF. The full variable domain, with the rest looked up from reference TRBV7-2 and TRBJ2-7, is GAGVSQSPSNKVTEKGKDVELRCDPISGHTALYWYRQSLGQGLEFLIYFQGNSAPDKSGLPSDRFSAERTGGSVSTLTIQRTQQEDSAVYLCASSEPQLVSEQYFGPGTRLTVT.

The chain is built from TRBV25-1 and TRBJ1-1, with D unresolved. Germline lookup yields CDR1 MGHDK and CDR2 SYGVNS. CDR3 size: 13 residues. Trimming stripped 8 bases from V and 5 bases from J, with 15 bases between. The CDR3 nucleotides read TGTGCCAGCCGTCTGGATTTGGGGACTGAAGCTTTCTTT. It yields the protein CASRLDLGTEAFF.

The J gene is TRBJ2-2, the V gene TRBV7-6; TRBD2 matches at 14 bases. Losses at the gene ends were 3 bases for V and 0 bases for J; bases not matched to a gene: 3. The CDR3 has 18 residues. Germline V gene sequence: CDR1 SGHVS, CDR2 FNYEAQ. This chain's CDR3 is CASSFGTSGRSNTGELFF. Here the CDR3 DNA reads TGTGCCAGCAGCTTCGGGACTAGCGGGAGATCGAACACCGGGGAGCTGTTTTTT.

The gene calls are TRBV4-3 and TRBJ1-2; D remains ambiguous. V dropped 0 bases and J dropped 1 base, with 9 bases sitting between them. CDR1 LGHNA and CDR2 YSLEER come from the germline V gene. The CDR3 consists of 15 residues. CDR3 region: CASSQENRGNYGYTF. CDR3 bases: TGCGCCAGCAGCCAAGAAAATCGGGGTAACTATGGCTACACCTTC.

DNA for the CDR3: TGTGCCAGCAGCACTTCAGGGAGTCTTAATGAAAAACTGTTTTTT. As protein: CASSTSGSLNEKLFF. The chain couples TRBV6-6 to TRBJ1-4, with D tentatively TRBD1 (5 bases). Trimming shortened V by 6 bases and J by 4 bases, and 15 bases separated the two germline ends. Germline CDR1 and CDR2: MNHNY and SVGAGI (reference sequence). There are 15 residues in the CDR3.

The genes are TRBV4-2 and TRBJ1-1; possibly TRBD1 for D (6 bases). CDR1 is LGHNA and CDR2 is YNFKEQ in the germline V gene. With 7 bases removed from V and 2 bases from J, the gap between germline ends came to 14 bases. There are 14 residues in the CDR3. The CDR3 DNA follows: TGTGCCAGCAACCGGGCAGGGGTCAACACTGAAGCTTTCTTT. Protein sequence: CASNRAGVNTEAFF.

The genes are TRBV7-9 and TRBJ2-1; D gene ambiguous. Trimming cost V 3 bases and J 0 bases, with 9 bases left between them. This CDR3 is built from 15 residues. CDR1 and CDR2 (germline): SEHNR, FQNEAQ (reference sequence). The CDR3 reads CASSFRRSSYNEQFF. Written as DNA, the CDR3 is TGTGCCAGCAGCTTCCGGAGAAGCTCCTACAATGAGCAGTTCTTC.

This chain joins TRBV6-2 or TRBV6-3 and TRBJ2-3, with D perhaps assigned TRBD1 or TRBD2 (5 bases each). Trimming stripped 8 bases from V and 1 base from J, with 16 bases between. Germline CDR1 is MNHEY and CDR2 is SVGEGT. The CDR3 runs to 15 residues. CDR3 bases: TGTGCCAGCGGCCCCCGGGACCGGGGCACAGATACGCAGTATTTT. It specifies CASGPRDRGTDTQYF.

CDR3 nucleotide sequence: TGCAGCGCCGAGAGCGGGAAGGAGACAGATACGCAGTATTTT. Residues: CSAESGKETDTQYF. The rearrangement joins TRBV20-1 to TRBJ2-3; 7 positions match TRBD2. The germline gives CDR1 DFQATT, CDR2 SNEGSKA (reference sequence). CDR3 length: 14 residues.

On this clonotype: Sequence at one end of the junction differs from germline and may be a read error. CDR3 in amino acids: CASSPTTSGSPDTLYF. CDR3 sequence (DNA): TGCGCCAGCAGCCCGACGACTAGCGGGAGCCCAGATACGCTGTATTTT. The chain carries TRBV5-1 and TRBJ2-3, with 12 bases matching TRBD2. Germline CDR1 reads SGHRS; CDR2 reads YFSETQ. This CDR3 contains 16 residues.

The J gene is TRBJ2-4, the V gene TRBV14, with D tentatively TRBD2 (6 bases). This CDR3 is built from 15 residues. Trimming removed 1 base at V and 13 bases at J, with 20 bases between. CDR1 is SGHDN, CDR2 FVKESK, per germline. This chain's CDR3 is CASSQGQPRRGEQYF. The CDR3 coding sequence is TGTGCCAGCAGCCAAGGACAGCCCCGGAGGGGAGAGCAGTACTTC.

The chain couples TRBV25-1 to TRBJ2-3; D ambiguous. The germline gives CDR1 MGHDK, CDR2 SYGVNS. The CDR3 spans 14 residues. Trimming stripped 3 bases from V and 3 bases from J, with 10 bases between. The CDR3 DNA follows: TGTGCCAGCAGTGACCCGCAGAAGACAGATACGCAGTATTTT. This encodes CASSDPQKTDTQYF. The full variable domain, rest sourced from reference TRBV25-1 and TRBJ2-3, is EADIYQTPRYLVIGTGKKITLECSQTMGHDKMYWYQQDPGMELHLIHYSYGVNSTEKGDLSSESTVSRIRTEHFPLTLESARPSHTSQYLCASSDPQKTDTQYFGPGTRLTVL.

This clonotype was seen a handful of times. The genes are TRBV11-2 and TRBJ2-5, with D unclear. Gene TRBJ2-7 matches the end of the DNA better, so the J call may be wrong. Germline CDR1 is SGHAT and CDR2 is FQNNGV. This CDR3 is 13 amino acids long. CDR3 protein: CASSPKIIYEQYF. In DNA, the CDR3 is TGTGCCAGCAGCCCCAAAATCATTTACGAGCAGTACTTC.

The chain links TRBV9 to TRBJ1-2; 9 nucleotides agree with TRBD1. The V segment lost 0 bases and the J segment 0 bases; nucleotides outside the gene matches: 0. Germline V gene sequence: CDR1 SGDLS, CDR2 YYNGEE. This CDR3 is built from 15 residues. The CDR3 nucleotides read TGTGCCAGCAGCGTAGGGGACAGGGCTAACTATGGCTACACCTTC. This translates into CASSVGDRANYGYTF. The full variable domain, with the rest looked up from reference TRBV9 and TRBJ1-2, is DSGVTQTPKHLITATGQRVTLRCSPRSGDLSVYWYQQSLDQGLQFLIQYYNGEERAKGNILERFSAQQFPDLHSELNLSSLELGDSALYFCASSVGDRANYGYTFGSGTRLTVV.

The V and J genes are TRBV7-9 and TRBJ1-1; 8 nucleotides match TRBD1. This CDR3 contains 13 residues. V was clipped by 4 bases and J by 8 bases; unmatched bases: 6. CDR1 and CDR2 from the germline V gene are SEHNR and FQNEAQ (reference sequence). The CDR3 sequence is CASSSYGQGEAFF. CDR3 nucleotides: TGTGCCAGCAGCTCTTATGGACAGGGCGAAGCTTTCTTT.

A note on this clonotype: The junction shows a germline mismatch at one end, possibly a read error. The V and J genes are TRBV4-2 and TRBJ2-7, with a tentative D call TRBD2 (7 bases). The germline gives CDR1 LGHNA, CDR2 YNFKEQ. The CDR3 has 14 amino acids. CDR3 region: CASSPGAGDYGQYF. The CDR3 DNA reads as TGTGCCAGCAGCCCAGGGGCCGGGGACTACGGGCAGTACTTC.